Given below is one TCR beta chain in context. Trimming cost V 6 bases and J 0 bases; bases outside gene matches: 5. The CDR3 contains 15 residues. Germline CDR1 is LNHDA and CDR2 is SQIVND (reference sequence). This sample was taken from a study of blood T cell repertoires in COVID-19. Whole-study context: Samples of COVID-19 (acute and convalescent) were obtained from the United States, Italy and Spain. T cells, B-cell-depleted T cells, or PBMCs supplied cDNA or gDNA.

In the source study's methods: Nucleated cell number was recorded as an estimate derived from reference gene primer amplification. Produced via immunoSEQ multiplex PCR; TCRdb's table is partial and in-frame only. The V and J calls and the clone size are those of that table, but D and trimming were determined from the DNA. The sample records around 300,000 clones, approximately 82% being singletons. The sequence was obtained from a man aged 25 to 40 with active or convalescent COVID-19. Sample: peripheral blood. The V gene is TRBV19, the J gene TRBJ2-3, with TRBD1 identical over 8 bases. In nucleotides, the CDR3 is TGTGCCAGTAGCCTCAGGGGGCGCAGCACAGATACGCAGTATTTT. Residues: CASSLRGRSTDTQYF. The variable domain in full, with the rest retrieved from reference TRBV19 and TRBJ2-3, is DGGITQSPKYLFRKEGQNVTLSCEQNLNHDAMYWYRQDPGQGLRLIYYSQIVNDFQKGDIAEGYSVSREKKESFPLTVTSAQKNPTAFYLCASSLRGRSTDTQYFGPGTRLTVL.